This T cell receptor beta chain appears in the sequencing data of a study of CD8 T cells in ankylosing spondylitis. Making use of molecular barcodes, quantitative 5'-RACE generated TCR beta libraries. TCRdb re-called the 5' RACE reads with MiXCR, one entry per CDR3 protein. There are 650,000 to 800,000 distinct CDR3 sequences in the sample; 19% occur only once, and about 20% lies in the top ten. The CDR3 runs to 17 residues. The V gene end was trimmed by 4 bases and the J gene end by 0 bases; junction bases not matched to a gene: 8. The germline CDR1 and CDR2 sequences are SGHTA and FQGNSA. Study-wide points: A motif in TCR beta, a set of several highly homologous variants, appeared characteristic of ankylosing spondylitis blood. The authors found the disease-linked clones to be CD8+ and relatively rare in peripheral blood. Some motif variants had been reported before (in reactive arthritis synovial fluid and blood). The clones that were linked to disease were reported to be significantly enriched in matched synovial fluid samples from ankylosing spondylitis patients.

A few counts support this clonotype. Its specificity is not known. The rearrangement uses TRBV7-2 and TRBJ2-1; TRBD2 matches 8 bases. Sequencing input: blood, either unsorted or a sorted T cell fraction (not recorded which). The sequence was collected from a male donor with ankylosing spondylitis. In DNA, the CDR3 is TGTGCCAGCAGCTACCTCGGGGGGGGAAGCTCCTACAATGAGCAGTTCTTC. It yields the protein CASSYLGGGSSYNEQFF.